One and the same sample provided the 26 T cell receptor beta chains below, sequenced in a study of T-cell memory formation after mild COVID-19. TCRdb reprocessed the 5' RACE reads via MiXCR and lists one record per CDR3 protein. In the table there are about 360,000 distinct CDR3 sequences, around 15% of which are singletons. The material sequenced was PBMCs or a T cell subset sorted from them (not recorded which). The source of these receptors is a man in his late teens or twenties who had mild COVID-19 (a few samples of this study predate the infection). Cell type and time point are not known.

This clonotype was counted only a few times. The rearrangement links TRBV12-3 or TRBV12-4 to TRBJ2-2; maybe TRBD1 (7 bases). The germline V and J ends were trimmed by 3 bases and 4 bases, with 21 bases remaining between them. This CDR3 comprises 18 residues. CDR3 in DNA: TGTGCCAGCAGTTTCTTCCCTCTCAGGGGGGATGGCACCGGGGAGCTGTTTTTT. Amino acids: CASSFFPLRGDGTGELFF.

This clonotype was recorded many times. J is TRBJ2-3 and V is TRBV7-8, with D unclear. CDR3 length: 15 amino acids. Germline V gives CDR1 SGHVS, CDR2 FQNEAQ. Trimming took 2 bases from V and 2 from J, leaving 11 bases between them. DNA for the CDR3: TGTGCCAGCAGCTTAATGGCTCGACTCACAGATACGCAGTATTTT. It specifies CASSLMARLTDTQYF.

This clonotype has more than one count but fewer than ten. CDR3 loop: CASSFLDSTGELFF. DNA for the CDR3: TGCGCCAGCAGCTTTTTGGATTCCACCGGGGAGCTGTTTTTT. The J gene is TRBJ2-2, the V gene TRBV5-1; no reliable D call. CDR1 is SGHRS and CDR2 is YFSETQ in the germline V gene. CDR3 length: 14 residues. Trimming removed 2 bases at V and 4 bases at J, with 9 bases between.

The chain employs TRBV27 and TRBJ2-5, with D uncertain. There are 13 residues in the CDR3. Germline-derived CDR1 and CDR2 are MNHEY and SMNVEV (reference sequence). V was clipped by 2 bases and J by 4 bases, with 8 bases between them. This CDR3 reads CASSLGQLETQYF. The CDR3 DNA follows: TGTGCCAGCAGTTTAGGGCAGCTAGAGACCCAGTACTTC.

The chain recombines TRBV6-4 with TRBJ2-1, with D perhaps matching TRBD1 (6 bases). Trimming took off 1 base at V and 11 bases at J, with 12 bases between the two ends. Per the germline V gene, CDR1 is MRHNA and CDR2 is SNTAGT. The CDR3 extends over 13 amino acids. The CDR3 sequence is CASSDYVGAQQFF. CDR3 DNA: TGTGCCAGCAGTGACTATGTGGGGGCACAGCAGTTCTTC.

The chain uses TRBV7-9 and TRBJ2-7, with D hard to call. V gave up 5 bases and J gave up 3 bases, with 11 bases separating them. Germline-derived CDR1 and CDR2 are SEHNR and FQNEAQ (reference sequence). This CDR3 has 13 amino acids. CDR3 protein: CASSPLVVYEQYV. In DNA, the CDR3 is TGTGCCAGCAGCCCCCTCGTCGTCTACGAGCAGTACGTC.

Only a few counts were recorded for this clonotype. The chain couples TRBV5-1 to TRBJ2-7; 8 bases match TRBD1. Germline CDR1 and CDR2: SGHRS and YFSETQ. The CDR3 sequence is 15 residues long. Unmatched junction bases numbered 7, after V lost 2 bases and J lost 3 bases. The CDR3 sequence: CASSLLRGQGYEQYF. The CDR3 nucleotides read TGCGCCAGCAGCTTACTTAGAGGACAGGGCTACGAGCAGTACTTC.

In this sample, this clonotype turned up a few times. The chain links TRBV4-2 to TRBJ1-5; D ambiguous. The CDR3 loop spans 14 amino acids. Germline-derived CDR1 and CDR2 are LGHNA and YNFKEQ. With 3 bases removed from V and 0 bases from J, the gap between germline ends came to 6 bases. The CDR3 coding sequence is TGTGCCAGCAGCCAGGCTAGTAGCAATCAGCCCCAGCATTTT. Its translation: CASSQASSNQPQHF.

The V call is TRBV4-3, the J call TRBJ2-3; no clear D. V lost 0 bases and J lost 2, with 6 bases in between. Germline V gene data show CDR1 as LGHNA and CDR2 as YSLEER. The CDR3 runs to 14 residues. CDR3 sequence (DNA): TGCGCCAGCAGCCAAGATGGCTTCACAGATACGCAGTATTTT. Translating it yields CASSQDGFTDTQYF.

This clonotype was detected a few times. This chain links TRBV3-1 with TRBJ1-1; 9 bases are shared with TRBD1. V dropped 3 bases and J dropped 11; count of bases not matched to a gene: 4. Germline CDR1 and CDR2: LGHDT and YNNKEL (reference sequence). CDR3 size: 12 residues. CDR3 bases: TGTGCCAGCAGCCAGGGCGACAGGGGGGCTTTCTTT. Translation: CASSQGDRGAFF.

V usage is TRBV5-1 and J usage is TRBJ1-2; 7 nucleotides match TRBD1. The V gene's germline CDR1 is SGHRS and CDR2 YFSETQ. V lost 4 bases, J lost 5 bases, and 8 bases stayed unmatched. CDR3 length equals 14 residues. The CDR3 nucleotides read TGCGCCAGCAGCACTAGGGGGCTTGGGTATGGCTACACCTTC. This encodes CASSTRGLGYGYTF.

This sequence joins TRBV7-9 and TRBJ2-5, with D tentatively TRBD1 (6 bases). The CDR3 covers 16 residues. Germline loops: CDR1 SEHNR, CDR2 FQNEAQ (reference sequence). V shed 5 bases and J shed 1 base, with 17 bases lying between them. The DNA of the CDR3 is TGTGCCAGCAGCCCGGCAGGGGCCTGGGGCCAAGAGACCCAGTACTTC. Protein product: CASSPAGAWGQETQYF.

The rearrangement uses TRBV4-2 and TRBJ2-3; possible D gene TRBD1, 6 bases. Germline V gives CDR1 LGHNA, CDR2 YNFKEQ. The CDR3 consists of 13 residues. Trimming removed 4 bases at V and 2 bases at J, with 7 bases between. CDR3 residues: CASSRQVTDTQYF. The CDR3 region has the DNA TGTGCCAGCAGCCGACAGGTCACAGATACGCAGTATTTT.

V usage is TRBV4-1 and J usage is TRBJ2-2, with D hard to call. Trimming shortened V by 0 bases and J by 6 bases, and 5 bases separated the two germline ends. Germline V CDR1 and CDR2: MGHRA, YSYEKL. This CDR3 region has 13 residues. Here the CDR3 reads CASSQDSAGELFF. Written as DNA, the CDR3 is TGCGCCAGCAGCCAAGATTCAGCCGGGGAGCTGTTTTTT.

The chain combines TRBV29-1 with TRBJ2-1; TRBD1 matches 7 bases. V shed 5 bases and J 8 bases; nucleotides not matched to a gene: 3. Germline-derived CDR1 and CDR2 are SQVTM and ANQGSEA. The CDR3 is 11 amino acids. The chain's CDR3 is CSVHRGDEQFF. CDR3 bases: TGCAGCGTTCACAGGGGTGATGAGCAGTTCTTC.

The rearrangement uses TRBV7-3 and TRBJ2-3, with D perhaps matching TRBD2 (5 bases). The length of the CDR3 is 15 residues. Germline V CDR1 and CDR2: SGHTA, FQGTGA. V dropped 5 bases and J dropped 0 bases, with 12 bases sitting between them. Here the CDR3 reads CASSLLGLSTDTQYF. In nucleotides, the CDR3 is TGTGCCAGCAGCCTACTAGGCCTTAGCACAGATACGCAGTATTTT.

The chain has TRBV7-2 and TRBJ1-2; D ambiguous. V was cut by 3 bases and J by 6 bases, with 8 bases left in between. CDR3 size: 12 residues. CDR1 SGHTA and CDR2 FQGNSA come from the germline V gene. This CDR3 is CASSFQLDGYTF. CDR3 sequence (DNA): TGTGCCAGCAGCTTCCAACTGGATGGCTACACCTTC.

With respect to this clonotype: An end of the junction does not agree with germline; a read error may underlie this. The J gene is TRBJ2-6, the V gene TRBV9; D unclear. This CDR3 has 15 amino acids. Germline CDR1 SGDLS, CDR2 YYNGEE. The CDR3 here is CASSVDPSAANVLTF. The CDR3 DNA reads as TGTGCCAGCAGCGTAGATCCATCTGCGGCCAACGTCCTGACTTTC.

The rearrangement uses TRBV28 and TRBJ1-5, with 7 bases matching TRBD1. CDR3 size: 16 residues. Germline-derived CDR1 and CDR2 are MDHEN and SYDVKM. V trimming: 8 bases; J trimming: 3 bases; junction bases outside the gene matches: 13. The CDR3 sequence is CASGRQGQSLNQPQHF. Here the CDR3 DNA reads TGTGCCAGCGGCAGACAGGGCCAGTCCCTCAATCAGCCCCAGCATTTT.

The rearrangement joins TRBV20-1 to TRBJ1-2; maybe TRBD1 (6 bases). Germline CDR1 is DFQATT and CDR2 is SNEGSKA (reference sequence). CDR3 size: 13 residues. The CDR3 protein is CRPSAGEKYGYTF. CDR3 DNA sequence: TGCAGGCCCTCGGCAGGGGAGAAGTATGGCTACACCTTC.

This chain links TRBV6-5 with TRBJ2-1; maybe TRBD2 (6 bases). The CDR3 consists of 15 residues. Germline CDR1 is MNHEY and CDR2 is SVGAGI. The ends were cut back, 0 bases at V and 4 bases at J, with 10 bases in the middle. The chain's CDR3 is CASSYSWAGYNEQFF. CDR3 DNA sequence: TGTGCCAGCAGTTACTCGTGGGCGGGGTACAATGAGCAGTTCTTC.

The chain couples TRBV15 to TRBJ2-2; no reliable D call. This CDR3 is built from 13 residues. CDR1 is LNHNV and CDR2 is YYDKDF in the germline V gene (reference sequence). Trimming shortened V by 0 bases and J by 8 bases, and 7 bases separated the two germline ends. CDR3 DNA: TGTGCCACCAGCAGAGATATTACAGGGGAGCTGTTTTTT. Translated, it gives CATSRDITGELFF.

The chain recombines TRBV20-1 with TRBJ2-5, with D possibly matching TRBD1 (6 bases). This CDR3 has 12 amino acids. V was cut by 7 bases and J by 5 bases, with 14 bases left in between. Germline V CDR1 and CDR2: DFQATT, SNEGSKA (reference sequence). This CDR3 is CSGYRAEETQYF. DNA for the CDR3: TGCAGTGGGTACAGGGCTGAGGAGACCCAGTACTTC.

V usage is TRBV28 and J usage is TRBJ2-2, with TRBD2 matching over 11 bases. This CDR3 is 16 amino acids long. V gave up 6 bases and J gave up 0 bases; unmatched junction bases: 3. CDR1 is MDHEN, CDR2 SYDVKM, per germline. This CDR3 is CASSRLAGTNTGELFF. DNA for the CDR3: TGTGCCAGCAGCAGACTAGCGGGGACGAACACCGGGGAGCTGTTTTTT. Variable domain in full (rest from reference TRBV28 and TRBJ2-2): DVKVTQSSRYLVKRTGEKVFLECVQDMDHENMFWYRQDPGLGLRLIYFSYDVKMKEKGDIPEGYSVSREKKERFSLILESASTNQTSMYLCASSRLAGTNTGELFFGEGSRLTVL.

The V and J genes are TRBV20-1 and TRBJ2-5, with a weak D call TRBD1 (6 bases). The V end was cut by 6 bases, the J end by 2 bases, with 13 bases between. Germline lookup yields CDR1 DFQATT and CDR2 SNEGSKA (reference sequence). CDR3 length equals 13 residues. CDR3 DNA sequence: TGCAGTGCAAGGACAGACAGGCAAGAGACCCAGTACTTC. Translated, it gives CSARTDRQETQYF.

The chain recombines TRBV12-3 or TRBV12-4 with TRBJ1-1; perhaps TRBD1 as D (6 bases). V lost 4 bases, J lost 0 bases, and 15 bases lay in between. The CDR3 extends over 16 amino acids. CDR3 in amino acids: CASSSGQRSMNTEAFF. CDR3 nucleotides: TGTGCCAGCAGTTCCGGACAGCGATCGATGAACACTGAAGCTTTCTTT.